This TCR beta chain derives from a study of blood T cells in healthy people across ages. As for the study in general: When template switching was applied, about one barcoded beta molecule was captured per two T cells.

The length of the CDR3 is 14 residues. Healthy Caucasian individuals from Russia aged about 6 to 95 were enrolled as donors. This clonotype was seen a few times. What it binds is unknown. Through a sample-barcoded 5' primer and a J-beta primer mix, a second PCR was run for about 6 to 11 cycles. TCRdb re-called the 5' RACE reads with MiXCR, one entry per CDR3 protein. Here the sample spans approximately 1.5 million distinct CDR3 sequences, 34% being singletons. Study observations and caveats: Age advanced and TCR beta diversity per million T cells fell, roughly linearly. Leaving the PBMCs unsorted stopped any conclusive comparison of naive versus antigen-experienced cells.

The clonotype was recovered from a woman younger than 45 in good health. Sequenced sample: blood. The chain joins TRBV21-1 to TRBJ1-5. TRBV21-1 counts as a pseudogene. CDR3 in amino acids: CASSREANNQPQHF. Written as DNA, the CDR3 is TGTGCCAGCAGCCGAGAAGCTAACAATCAGCCCCAGCATTTT.